The 32 T cell receptor beta chains below come from one sample, sequenced in a study of cytomegalovirus exposure and HLA in healthy donors. Assay: immunoSEQ multiplex PCR; the TCRdb copy retains only in-frame clones and omits some. The sample consists of about 95,000 clones, roughly 85% of them appearing once. Input material: PBMCs. The receptor source for this set is a man aged 18 to 29 in good health and CMV-seropositive.

J is TRBJ2-5 and V is TRBV29-1, with D perhaps matching TRBD1 (5 bases). CDR1 and CDR2 (germline): SQVTM, ANQGSEA. The length of the CDR3 is 12 residues. The V gene lost 3 bases and the J gene lost 5 bases, with 10 bases spanning the gap. The CDR3 loop is CSVDSGLETQYF. The CDR3 nucleotides read TGCAGCGTTGACTCAGGGTTGGAGACCCAGTACTTC.

This chain links TRBV15 with TRBJ2-2, with D unclear. This CDR3 spans 11 amino acids. CDR1 LNHNV and CDR2 YYDKDF come from the germline V gene (reference sequence). Between the trimmed V and J ends, which lost 7 bases and 6 bases, there was a span of 6 bases. CDR3 sequence: CATILAGELFF. Written as DNA, the CDR3 is TGTGCCACCATCCTAGCCGGGGAGCTGTTTTTT.

This clone was counted a few times. This chain connects TRBV27 to TRBJ2-1; 11 bases are a match to TRBD2. Germline CDR1 is MNHEY and CDR2 is SMNVEV (reference sequence). With 6 bases clipped from V and 6 bases from J, the junction kept 7 bases outside the gene matches. This CDR3 has 15 amino acids. The CDR3 nucleotides are TGTGCCAGCAGACCCGGGACTAGCGGATTCAATGAGCAGTTCTTC. Translation: CASRPGTSGFNEQFF.

As concerns this clone: Germline and junction disagree at one end, which may indicate a read error. The chain uses TRBV27 and TRBJ1-5; perhaps TRBD1 as D (6 bases). Germline loops: CDR1 MNHEY, CDR2 SMNVEV (reference sequence). The CDR3 sequence is 13 residues long. CDR3 sequence: CASRRGARQPRHF. In DNA, the CDR3 is TGTGCCAGCAGGCGGGGGGCGCGCCAGCCCCGGCATTTT.

The chain uses TRBV10-3 and TRBJ2-5; a weak D match, TRBD1 (7 bases). The CDR3 totals 16 residues. Germline V lookup: CDR1 ENHRY, CDR2 SYGVKD. V was cut by 2 bases and J by 6 bases, with 19 bases left in between. This CDR3 is CAISEGVQGGRKTQYF. DNA for the CDR3: TGTGCCATCAGTGAGGGGGTCCAGGGGGGTCGGAAGACCCAGTACTTC.

The rearrangement links TRBV7-3 to TRBJ2-3; 10 positions match TRBD2. Trimming at V came to 4 bases and at J to 3 bases, leaving 1 base not matched to a gene. The CDR3 loop spans 14 amino acids. Germline assignment: CDR1 SGHTA and CDR2 FQGTGA. The CDR3 sequence: CASSSGLATDTQYF. Written as DNA, the CDR3 is TGTGCCAGCAGCTCGGGACTAGCGACAGATACGCAGTATTTT.

The rearrangement links TRBV11-2 to TRBJ2-2; weak D call: TRBD2 (6 bases). Trimming took 3 bases from V and 1 from J, leaving 15 bases between them. CDR3 length: 17 residues. Germline values: CDR1 SGHAT, CDR2 FQNNGV. CDR3 coding DNA: TGTGCCAGCAGCTTGGCGGTGCGGGGCCTGAACACCGGGGAGCTGTTTTTT. It yields the protein CASSLAVRGLNTGELFF. The full variable domain, its missing parts supplied by reference TRBV11-2 and TRBJ2-2, is EAGVAQSPRYKIIEKRQSVAFWCNPISGHATLYWYQQILGQGPKLLIQFQNNGVVDDSQLPKDRFSAERLKGVDSTLKIQPAKLEDSAVYLCASSLAVRGLNTGELFFGEGSRLTVL.

V is TRBV13 and J is TRBJ2-4; D is undetermined. Germline values: CDR1 PRHDT, CDR2 FYEKMQ (reference sequence). The CDR3 loop spans 16 amino acids. Trimming stripped 5 bases from V and 0 bases from J, with 14 bases between. The CDR3 DNA reads as TGTGCCAGCAGCCCCTTCAGTGCTCTAGCCAAAAACATTCAGTACTTC. Amino acid sequence: CASSPFSALAKNIQYF.

The rearrangement links TRBV27 to TRBJ1-1, with D maybe TRBD1 (5 bases). This CDR3 is 14 amino acids long. CDR1 and CDR2 (germline): MNHEY, SMNVEV (reference sequence). Trimming took off 5 bases at V and 4 bases at J, with 14 bases between the two ends. The CDR3 coding sequence is TGTGCCAGCAGTCCCCACCTAGGGGTCACTGAAGCTTTCTTT. As protein: CASSPHLGVTEAFF.

This rearrangement joins TRBV5-1 to TRBJ2-1; 8 bases fit TRBD1. V dropped 4 bases and J dropped 6; count of bases not matched to a gene: 6. CDR3 length: 14 amino acids. In germline, CDR1 is SGHRS, CDR2 YFSETQ. CDR3 loop: CASSGGQGSNEQFF. CDR3 nucleotides: TGCGCCAGCAGCGGTGGACAGGGATCCAATGAGCAGTTCTTC.

This chain links TRBV6-6 with TRBJ2-7, with 9 bases matching TRBD1. V lost 7 bases, J lost 3 bases, and 7 bases stayed unmatched. There are 14 residues in the CDR3. CDR1 and CDR2 (germline): MNHNY, SVGAGI (reference sequence). DNA of the CDR3: TGTGCCAGCACCCTGGGACAGGGAGGCTACGAGCAGTACTTC. Translating it yields CASTLGQGGYEQYF.

This clone showed up many times. The chain recombines TRBV19 with TRBJ1-4, with no clear D. Germline CDR1 LNHDA, CDR2 SQIVND (reference sequence). V lost 3 bases and J lost 7, with 21 bases in between. The CDR3 contains 17 residues. Here the CDR3 DNA reads TGTGCCAGTAGTATCTGGACTGGCGGCAGTTCTGCTGAAAAACTGTTTTTT. The encoded protein is CASSIWTGGSSAEKLFF. The variable domain in full, completed from reference TRBV19 and TRBJ1-4, reads DGGITQSPKYLFRKEGQNVTLSCEQNLNHDAMYWYRQDPGQGLRLIYYSQIVNDFQKGDIAEGYSVSREKKESFPLTVTSAQKNPTAFYLCASSIWTGGSSAEKLFFGSGTQLSVL.

This rearrangement joins TRBV27 to TRBJ2-3, with 8 bases identical to TRBD1. Germline assignment: CDR1 MNHEY and CDR2 SMNVEV (reference sequence). V was pared by 3 bases and J by 4 bases, with 6 bases of the junction left unmatched. This CDR3 region has 15 residues. CDR3 in DNA: TGTGCCAGCAGTTTCTCAGGGGGCGCTGCAGATACGCAGTATTTT. Translated, it gives CASSFSGGAADTQYF.

The chain combines TRBV4-1 with TRBJ1-2, with D maybe TRBD1 (5 bases). CDR1 is MGHRA, CDR2 YSYEKL, per germline. The CDR3 loop spans 15 amino acids. Trimming took 1 base from V and 8 from J, leaving 17 bases between them. CDR3 region: CASSQASGEGGGYTF. CDR3 nucleotide sequence: TGCGCCAGCAGCCAAGCATCGGGGGAGGGTGGGGGCTACACCTTC.

The rearrangement links TRBV7-2 to TRBJ1-1; no clear D. The V gene's germline CDR1 is SGHTA and CDR2 FQGNSA. CDR3 length equals 12 residues. Trimming removed 5 bases from V and 10 bases from J, with 14 bases in between. The DNA of the CDR3 is TGTGCCAGCAGCCTACCGATCCTTGGAGCTTTCTTT. Its protein is CASSLPILGAFF.

The rearrangement uses TRBV14 and TRBJ2-1, with D perhaps TRBD1 (5 bases). The ends were cut back, 3 bases at V and 4 bases at J, with 7 bases in the middle. Germline V CDR1 and CDR2: SGHDN, FVKESK. The CDR3 is made up of 13 amino acids. The CDR3 region is CASSHAGYNEQFF. The CDR3 nucleotides are TGTGCCAGCAGCCACGCAGGGTACAATGAGCAGTTCTTC. Full variable domain (rest looked up from reference TRBV14 and TRBJ2-1): EAGVTQFPSHSVIEKGQTVTLRCDPISGHDNLYWYRRVMGKEIKFLLHFVKESKQDESGMPNNRFLAERTGGTYSTLKVQPAELEDSGVYFCASSHAGYNEQFFGPGTRLTVL.

This rearrangement joins TRBV5-5 to TRBJ2-2, with a tentative D call TRBD2 (5 bases). Germline values: CDR1 SGHKS, CDR2 YYEKEE (reference sequence). V lost 4 bases to trimming and J lost 3 bases, with 13 bases between them. The CDR3 has 15 residues. The CDR3 reads CASSVGLAYTGELFF. The CDR3 DNA reads as TGTGCCAGCAGCGTGGGCCTAGCCTACACCGGGGAGCTGTTTTTT.

This clone was seen many times. The V call is TRBV4-2, the J call TRBJ2-2; 12 nucleotides align to TRBD1. The length of the CDR3 is 17 residues. V was pared by 2 bases and J by 6 bases, with 7 bases of the junction left unmatched. Germline lookup yields CDR1 LGHNA and CDR2 YNFKEQ. CDR3 bases: TGTGCCAGCAGCCAACTCCTCGGGACAGGGGGCTCCGGGGAGCTGTTTTTT. Translated, it gives CASSQLLGTGGSGELFF.

The chain is built from TRBV29-1 and TRBJ2-7; D may be TRBD2 (6 bases). Between the trimmed V and J ends, which lost 0 bases and 0 bases, there was a span of 6 bases. The CDR3 has 13 residues. Germline V gives CDR1 SQVTM, CDR2 ANQGSEA. The CDR3 loop reads CSVEDGSSYEQYF. The CDR3 coding sequence is TGCAGCGTTGAAGACGGGAGCTCCTACGAGCAGTACTTC.

This clone was seen only once. V usage is TRBV5-4 and J usage is TRBJ1-2; 7 bases align to TRBD1. The CDR3 has 14 amino acids. Germline-derived CDR1 and CDR2 are SGHNT and YYREEE (reference sequence). V dropped 0 bases and J dropped 3; count of bases not matched to a gene: 2. The CDR3 region is CASSLGQGYYGYTF. The CDR3 DNA follows: TGTGCCAGCAGCTTGGGACAGGGCTACTATGGCTACACCTTC.

J is TRBJ2-1 and V is TRBV5-5, with D perhaps TRBD2 (5 bases). The V gene's germline CDR1 is SGHKS and CDR2 YYEKEE (reference sequence). Trimming left V 1 base short and J 3 bases short, with 8 bases between. The CDR3 is 14 residues long. The CDR3 region is CASSLKGSYNEQFF. CDR3 DNA: TGTGCCAGCAGCTTGAAAGGGAGCTACAATGAGCAGTTCTTC.

The chain employs TRBV4-1 and TRBJ2-7, with D tentatively TRBD2 (7 bases). The CDR3 totals 15 residues. Germline values: CDR1 MGHRA, CDR2 YSYEKL. V lost 0 bases and J lost 3, with 12 bases in between. The CDR3 DNA sequence: TGCGCCAGCAGCCAAGAGAGGGGGGACTACTACGAGCAGTACTTC. Translation: CASSQERGDYYEQYF.

The V and J genes are TRBV6-5 and TRBJ2-7; the match to TRBD2 covers 14 bases. V shed 4 bases, J shed 4 bases, and the junction held 3 bases outside the gene matches. Germline CDR1 and CDR2: MNHEY and SVGAGI. The CDR3 runs 15 residues. The CDR3 spells CASSLGTSGSYEQYF. The CDR3 bases are TGTGCCAGCAGTTTGGGGACTAGCGGGAGTTACGAGCAGTACTTC.

This rearrangement joins TRBV2 to TRBJ2-1; TRBD2 is a possible D gene (5 bases). The CDR3 spans 15 residues. CDR1 is SNHLY and CDR2 is FYNNEI in the germline V gene. The V and J ends lost 8 bases and 0 bases respectively, with 14 bases between them. The CDR3 spells CASGSRGNSYNEQFF. CDR3 in DNA: TGTGCCAGCGGCAGTAGAGGGAACTCCTACAATGAGCAGTTCTTC.

The chain uses TRBV28 and TRBJ2-4; D perhaps matches TRBD1 (5 bases). Germline-derived CDR1 and CDR2 are MDHEN and SYDVKM. This CDR3 has 13 residues. Trimming removed 6 bases from V and 8 bases from J, with 14 bases in between. The CDR3 nucleotides are TGTGCCAGCAGGTACAGGTTTGGTTACATTCAGTACTTC. This encodes CASRYRFGYIQYF.

The CDR3 loop is CASSLGTGVENEQYF. The DNA of the CDR3 is TGCGCCAGCAGCTTGGGGACAGGGGTCGAGAACGAGCAGTACTTC. This chain links TRBV5-1 with TRBJ2-7, with 9 nucleotides matching TRBD1. The CDR3 sequence is 15 residues long. The V and J ends lost 0 bases and 5 bases, in that order; junction bases with no gene match: 6. Germline CDR1 and CDR2: SGHRS and YFSETQ.

This clone was counted a single time. This chain links TRBV5-5 with TRBJ2-3; D unclear. The CDR3 contains 12 residues. V was trimmed by 3 bases and J by 4 bases, leaving 6 bases between them. Germline V gene data show CDR1 as SGHKS and CDR2 as YYEKEE (reference sequence). As DNA, the CDR3 is TGTGCCAGCAGCTCCTACCCAGATACGCAGTATTTT. Translating gives CASSSYPDTQYF. The whole variable domain, remainder taken from reference TRBV5-5 and TRBJ2-3, is DAGVTQSPTHLIKTRGQQVTLRCSPISGHKSVSWYQQVLGQGPQFIFQYYEKEERGRGNFPDRFSARQFPNYSSELNVNALLLGDSALYLCASSSYPDTQYFGPGTRLTVL.

This rearrangement joins TRBV27 to TRBJ2-3; perhaps TRBD2 as D (6 bases). Trimming stripped 6 bases from V and 2 bases from J, with 12 bases between. CDR1 MNHEY and CDR2 SMNVEV come from the germline V gene (reference sequence). There are 14 residues in the CDR3. This CDR3 is CASRRDLLTDTQYF. Written as DNA, the CDR3 is TGTGCCAGCAGGCGGGACTTACTCACAGATACGCAGTATTTT.

This clone was counted ten times or more. The chain has TRBV2 and TRBJ2-1; the match to TRBD1 covers 8 bases. Germline CDR1 SNHLY, CDR2 FYNNEI. The ends lost 7 bases at V and 8 bases at J; junction bases unmatched: 7. There are 13 residues in the CDR3. The CDR3 DNA is TGTGCCAGCACTCAGGACAGGGATGATGAGCAGTTCTTC. This encodes CASTQDRDDEQFF.

V is TRBV9 and J is TRBJ1-4, with TRBD1 matching 7 bases. The CDR3 is 14 amino acids. The ends lost 3 bases at V and 11 bases at J; junction bases unmatched: 10. Germline-derived CDR1 and CDR2 are SGDLS and YYNGEE. The CDR3 DNA reads as TGTGCCAGCAGCGGTAGAGGGGGACAGTCTAAACTGTTTTTT. Its translation: CASSGRGGQSKLFF.

V usage is TRBV7-3 and J usage is TRBJ1-1; D remains ambiguous. Trimming pared 5 bases from V and 5 bases from J, leaving 12 bases between. This CDR3 has 13 residues. Per the germline V gene, CDR1 is SGHTA and CDR2 is FQGTGA. The CDR3 here is CASSRAGATEAFF. In nucleotides, the CDR3 is TGTGCCAGCAGCCGTGCAGGTGCGACTGAAGCTTTCTTT.

The V gene is TRBV21-1, the J gene TRBJ1-1. TRBV21-1 is listed as a pseudogene. This CDR3 comprises 14 residues. In DNA, the CDR3 is TGTGCCAGCAGCAAAGAACTAAGGAACACTGAAGCTTTCTTT. Encoded protein: CASSKELRNTEAFF.